This is a list of T cell receptor beta chains from one sample in a study of blood T cells in healthy people across ages. TCRdb itself ran the 5' RACE reads through MiXCR, one entry per CDR3 protein. This table has 630,000 or so distinct CDR3 sequences, around 31% appearing once. The sequencing sample was made of blood. All receptors derive from a woman of 80 years or more in good health. Both conserved end residues are part of each CDR3. The order of the fields is D gene, CDR3 length, clone size, J gene, V gene, CDR3 protein, CDR3 DNA. A D gene is named only where the DNA matches it firmly. Size values are once, few and many counts, or a class for expanded clones, and some rows have none.

TRBD1,14,many,TRBJ1-5,TRBV6-1,CASNRGGSNQPQHF,TGTGCCAGCAACAGGGGCGGTAGCAATCAGCCCCAGCATTTT
TRBD1,15,many,TRBJ2-7,TRBV7-8,CASSLQGAFGHEQYF,TGTGCCAGCAGCCTACAGGGGGCGTTTGGCCACGAGCAGTACTTC
.,13,.,TRBJ2-7,TRBV30,CAWSASWQDEQYF,TGTGCCTGGAGCGCCTCGTGGCAGGACGAGCAGTACTTC
TRBD1,15,.,TRBJ1-6,TRBV19,CASSTPGQPPVPLHF,TGTGCCAGTAGTACACCGGGACAGCCTCCTGTACCCCTCCACTTT
TRBD1,15,few,TRBJ1-1,TRBV20-1,CSARDLKDRGTEAFF,TGCAGTGCTAGAGACCTTAAAGACAGGGGGACTGAAGCTTTCTTT
.,16,.,TRBJ1-2,TRBV2,CASSPRATAGHYGYTF,TGTGCCAGCAGTCCCAGAGCCACAGCGGGGCACTATGGCTACACCTTC
TRBD1,21,few,TRBJ1-4,TRBV27,CASRLNRLQGASVTTNEKLFF,TGTGCCAGCAGACTTAATCGGCTACAGGGGGCGTCCGTCACAACTAATGAAAAACTGTTTTTT
.,13,many,TRBJ2-1,TRBV15,CATSRDWTNEQFF,TGTGCCACCAGCAGAGATTGGACTAATGAGCAGTTCTTC
.,15,.,TRBJ2-5,TRBV11-2,CASSLDSTLGETQYF,TGTGCCAGCAGCTTAGATTCCACCCTGGGGGAGACCCAGTACTTC
.,17,.,TRBJ1-1,TRBV18,CASSPGVGGPGNTEAFF,TGTGCCAGCTCACCAGGAGTTGGGGGACCGGGGAACACTGAAGCTTTCTTT
.,15,many,TRBJ2-5,TRBV20-1,CSARPGSGAGETQYF,TGCAGTGCTAGGCCGGGGTCGGGGGCAGGAGAGACCCAGTACTTC
TRBD2,15,many,TRBJ2-5,TRBV2,CASTASGGPQETQYF,TGTGCCAGCACTGCTAGCGGGGGCCCTCAAGAGACCCAGTACTTC
TRBD1,16,many,TRBJ1-6,TRBV7-2,CASSRSSGTGFSPLHF,TGTGCCAGCAGCCGATCCTCCGGGACAGGGTTTTCACCCCTCCACTTT
TRBD2,16,.,TRBJ2-7,TRBV12-3/TRBV12-4,CASSGGLATTSYEQYF,TGTGCCAGCAGCGGTGGACTAGCCACCACATCCTACGAGCAGTACTTC
TRBD1,14,many,TRBJ2-7,TRBV6-1,CASTPDRASYEQYF,TGTGCCAGCACCCCGGACAGGGCCTCCTACGAGCAGTACTTC
TRBD1,13,.,TRBJ1-6,TRBV19,CASRQGLGSPLHF,TGTGCCAGCCGACAGGGGCTGGGTTCACCCCTCCACTTT
TRBD1,14,many,TRBJ2-7,TRBV20-1,CSARDRDRVREQYF,TGCAGTGCTAGGGACCGGGACAGGGTACGCGAGCAGTACTTC
TRBD1,13,many,TRBJ1-6,TRBV7-3,CASKQGASSPLHF,TGTGCCAGTAAACAGGGGGCCAGCTCACCCCTCCACTTT
.,21,many,TRBJ1-1,TRBV7-2,CASSLATPRTGWSSMNTEAFF,TGTGCCAGCAGCTTAGCGACTCCCCGCACAGGGTGGTCTAGCATGAACACTGAAGCTTTCTTT
.,13,many,TRBJ1-2,TRBV6-6,CASSFREDYGYTF,TGTGCCAGCAGTTTCAGGGAGGACTATGGCTACACCTTC
.,16,many,TRBJ2-4,TRBV6-1,CASSPDRTLAKNIQYF,TGTGCCAGCAGTCCAGACAGGACTCTAGCCAAAAACATTCAGTACTTC
.,16,many,TRBJ2-5,TRBV25-1,CASSEWKGGPGETQYF,TGTGCCAGCAGTGAATGGAAGGGGGGGCCGGGGGAGACCCAGTACTTC
TRBD2,15,.,TRBJ2-5,TRBV5-1,CASSSTAGGRETQYF,TGCGCCAGCAGCTCGACGGCGGGGGGTAGGGAGACCCAGTACTTC
.,13,many,TRBJ2-7,TRBV29-1,CSVDLTRGGEQYF,TGCAGCGTTGACCTTACGAGGGGAGGCGAGCAGTACTTC
TRBD1,16,few,TRBJ1-2,TRBV3-1,CASSRALQGEKYGYTF,TGTGCCAGCAGCCGGGCCCTACAGGGGGAAAAGTATGGCTACACCTTC
.,14,once,TRBJ2-7,TRBV5-1,CASSPTQVTYEQYF,TGCGCCAGCAGCCCCACCCAGGTAACGTACGAGCAGTACTTC
.,15,few,TRBJ2-7,TRBV9,CACSLERGANYEQYF,TGTGCCTGCAGCCTAGAAAGGGGGGCCAACTACGAGCAGTACTTC
.,18,few,TRBJ1-2,TRBV11-1,CASSLLRSATPGLHGYTF,TGTGCCAGCAGCTTACTGCGTTCTGCTACCCCGGGACTTCATGGCTACACCTTC
.,15,.,TRBJ2-6,TRBV20-1,CSAGLAFPGANVLTF,TGCAGTGCGGGCCTAGCGTTCCCTGGGGCCAACGTCCTGACTTTC
.,14,many,TRBJ2-5,TRBV3-1,CASSQGGRRETQYF,TGTGCCAGCAGCCAGGGAGGTCGGCGGGAGACCCAGTACTTC
TRBD1,15,.,TRBJ2-1,TRBV5-8,CVSSLEQGNHNEQFF,TGTGTCAGCAGCTTGGAACAGGGGAACCACAATGAGCAGTTCTTC
.,13,many,TRBJ2-7,TRBV7-9,CASSFYKSSEQYF,TGTGCCAGCAGCTTTTATAAATCCTCCGAGCAGTACTTC
.,16,.,TRBJ1-4,TRBV14,CASSHRRTVNNEKLFF,TGTGCCAGCAGCCATAGACGGACAGTGAATAATGAAAAACTGTTTTTT
.,13,many,TRBJ2-3,TRBV10-3,CAIKPESTDTQYF,TGTGCCATCAAGCCGGAAAGCACAGATACGCAGTATTTT
.,16,many,TRBJ2-5,TRBV12-3/TRBV12-4,CASSLLSGAKEETQYF,TGTGCCAGCAGTTTATTGTCAGGGGCGAAGGAAGAGACCCAGTACTTC
TRBD1,13,few,TRBJ1-1,TRBV12-3/TRBV12-4,CASGDRANTEAFF,TGTGCCAGCGGGGACAGGGCGAACACTGAAGCTTTCTTT
.,14,.,TRBJ2-7,TRBV5-1,CASSLAGRVYEQYF,TGCGCCAGCAGCTTGGCGGGAAGGGTGTACGAGCAGTACTTC
.,13,many,TRBJ2-7,TRBV4-2,CASSHLAGREQYF,TGTGCCAGCAGCCACCTCGCGGGTCGCGAGCAGTACTTC
.,15,.,TRBJ2-6,TRBV30,CAWSIDSSGANVRTF,TGTGCCTGGAGTATCGACAGCTCTGGGGCCAACGTCCGGACTTTC
.,14,few,TRBJ1-5,TRBV12-3/TRBV12-4,CASSLGGAREPRHF,TGTGCCAGCAGTTTAGGGGGGGCAAGGGAGCCCCGGCATTTT
.,15,many,TRBJ2-5,TRBV28,CASSFDTGYQETQYF,TGTGCCAGCAGTTTCGACACAGGGTACCAAGAGACCCAGTACTTC
TRBD1,12,many,TRBJ1-2,TRBV29-1,CSVGGTGGGYTF,TGCAGCGTCGGTGGGACAGGGGGAGGCTACACCTTC
.,16,many,TRBJ1-1,TRBV20-1,CSAGLTGNRMNTEAFF,TGCAGTGCCGGGCTGACGGGGAATCGGATGAACACTGAAGCTTTCTTT
TRBD1,17,many,TRBJ2-7,TRBV6-2/TRBV6-3,CASSQRTPGQGTYEQYF,TGTGCCAGCAGTCAACGAACCCCGGGACAGGGTACCTACGAGCAGTACTTC
.,13,.,TRBJ2-7,TRBV7-2,CASRTVGVNEQYF,TGTGCAAGCAGGACAGTCGGTGTCAATGAGCAGTACTTC
TRBD1,13,few,TRBJ2-5,TRBV27,CASRTGGGETQYF,TGTGCCAGCAGGACAGGGGGCGGGGAGACCCAGTACTTC